Each of the 32 T cell receptor beta chains below was sequenced from the same sample in a study of T cell repertoires in cytomegalovirus infection. For these TCRs, the target antigens are not known. One entry per CDR3 protein, called by TCRdb with MiXCR from the reads. The repertoire holds some 700,000 distinct CDR3 sequences, around 32% seen once, with 15% to 20% in the top ten. Here the sequenced sample was cultured PBMCs, taken from culture after CMV antigen stimulation. These receptors were obtained from a human donor in good health (CMV status not recorded). Some clones in this sample may be carry-over from other donors' samples.

Notes on this clonotype: At one end the junction does not follow the germline gene, possibly because of a read error. The V call is TRBV12-3 or TRBV12-4, the J call TRBJ1-3, with D unresolved. The CDR3 extends over 12 amino acids. The CDR3: CASSLVGPRVHF. For the CDR3, the DNA is TGTGCCAGCAGTTTAGTTGGCCCGCGGGTACATTTT.

This clonotype was found many times. The V gene is TRBV7-8, the J gene TRBJ2-7; 7 bases map to TRBD1. V shed 5 bases and J 4 bases; nucleotides not matched to a gene: 8. The CDR3 contains 14 residues. Germline assignment: CDR1 SGHVS and CDR2 FQNEAQ. The CDR3: CASSTGTDHYEQYF. The CDR3 DNA follows: TGTGCCAGCAGCACCGGGACAGACCATTACGAGCAGTACTTC.

This chain uses TRBV20-1 with TRBJ2-1; 9 positions match TRBD2. The CDR3 contains 17 residues. Germline CDR1 DFQATT, CDR2 SNEGSKA (reference sequence). The ends lost 0 bases at V and 7 bases at J; junction bases unmatched: 13. CDR3 sequence (DNA): TGCAGTGCTAGAGATAGTTCGATCGCGGGAGGGCCAAATGAGCAGTTCTTC. As protein: CSARDSSIAGGPNEQFF.

This clonotype was detected a few times. This sequence joins TRBV7-2 and TRBJ2-7; 8 bases line up with TRBD2. The trim removed 5 bases at V and 9 bases at J, leaving 9 bases unmatched. Germline V lookup: CDR1 SGHTA, CDR2 FQGNSA. CDR3 length equals 13 residues. CDR3 in DNA: TGTGCCAGCAGCACGGCAGGGGCGGGGGGGCAGTACTTC. Translated, it gives CASSTAGAGGQYF.

The V and J genes are TRBV12-3 or TRBV12-4 and TRBJ1-5; D gene uncertain. Trimming took off 3 bases at V and 2 bases at J, with 8 bases between the two ends. The CDR3 has 14 amino acids. CDR3 in amino acids: CASSFNLGNQPQHF. In DNA, the CDR3 is TGTGCCAGCAGTTTTAATCTGGGCAATCAGCCCCAGCATTTT.

There are many counts of this clonotype. The gene calls are TRBV7-2 and TRBJ2-5, with 10 bases matching TRBD2. V lost 5 bases and J lost 7; bases outside the gene matches: 22. From germline, CDR1 is SGHTA and CDR2 FQGNSA. CDR3 length equals 19 residues. CDR3 loop: CASSPQGTSASFYPRTQYF. The CDR3, as DNA: TGTGCCAGCAGCCCGCAAGGGACTAGCGCCTCGTTCTATCCGAGGACCCAGTACTTC.

V is TRBV7-9 and J is TRBJ1-1, with unresolved D. Germline CDR1 is SEHNR and CDR2 is FQNEAQ (reference sequence). The CDR3 runs 15 residues. V lost 1 base and J 2 bases, leaving 11 bases between the germline ends. The CDR3 nucleotides are TGTGCCAGCAGCTTAGGGATTGGGAGAAACACTGAAGCTTTCTTT. It translates to CASSLGIGRNTEAFF.

This chain uses TRBV6-5 with TRBJ2-7, with 9 nucleotides matching TRBD1. This CDR3 is 20 amino acids long. V trimming: 0 bases; J trimming: 5 bases; junction bases outside the gene matches: 20. Germline CDR1 reads MNHEY; CDR2 reads SVGAGI. The CDR3: CASSYSPGQGPGLEGNEQYF. The CDR3 coding sequence is TGTGCCAGCAGTTACTCCCCTGGACAGGGGCCCGGACTAGAGGGAAACGAGCAGTACTTC.

V usage is TRBV6-5 and J usage is TRBJ2-7; D unresolved. V shed 0 bases and J shed 6 bases, with 9 bases lying between them. The CDR3 has 13 residues. The V gene's germline CDR1 is MNHEY and CDR2 SVGAGI. The CDR3 DNA reads TGTGCCAGCAGTTACTCGACCGAAAGCGAGCAGTACTTC. Translation: CASSYSTESEQYF.

V is TRBV5-3 and J is TRBJ1-1; D not resolved. TRBV5-3 is identified as an open reading frame with a role that is uncertain. The V end lost 1 base, the J end lost 5 bases, and 9 bases lay between the germline ends. This CDR3 contains 13 residues. The CDR3 loop is CARSLREGTEAFF. As DNA, the CDR3 is TGTGCCAGAAGCTTGAGGGAAGGGACTGAAGCTTTCTTT.

The J gene is TRBJ2-7, the V gene TRBV7-8; D is ambiguous. Germline V lookup: CDR1 SGHVS, CDR2 FQNEAQ. This CDR3 has 13 amino acids. V shed 1 base and J shed 5 bases, with 9 bases lying between them. In DNA, the CDR3 is TGTGCCAGCAGCTTAGATCGAAGGGACGAGCAGTACTTC. This encodes CASSLDRRDEQYF. Together with reference TRBV7-8 and TRBJ2-7, the CDR3 gives the full variable domain: GAGVSQSPRYKVAKRGQDVALRCDPISGHVSLFWYQQALGQGPEFLTYFQNEAQLDKSGLPSDRFFAERPEGSVSTLKIQRTQQEDSAVYLCASSLDRRDEQYFGPGTRLTVT.

The chain links TRBV29-1 to TRBJ2-5; 10 bases are a match to TRBD1. V was clipped by 6 bases and J by 5 bases; unmatched bases: 12. Germline loops: CDR1 SQVTM, CDR2 ANQGSEA. This CDR3 is built from 15 residues. CDR3 in DNA: TGCAGCGTCCGGGACAGGGGAGCCCTCGGTGAGACCCAGTACTTC. Protein: CSVRDRGALGETQYF.

In DNA, the CDR3 is TGCGCCAGCAGCTTGGCTGCGACTAGCGGAGCCTACGAGCAGTACTTC. As protein: CASSLAATSGAYEQYF. The rearrangement joins TRBV5-1 to TRBJ2-7; 9 bases agree with TRBD2. The CDR3 extends over 16 amino acids. The ends lost 0 bases at V and 2 bases at J; junction bases unmatched: 6. Germline V gives CDR1 SGHRS, CDR2 YFSETQ.

The J gene is TRBJ2-1, the V gene TRBV6-2 or TRBV6-3; 14 bases align to TRBD2. This CDR3 is 15 amino acids long. With 4 bases clipped from V and 8 bases from J, the junction kept 4 bases outside the gene matches. Germline V gene lookup returns CDR1 MNHEY and CDR2 SVGEGT. CDR3 loop: CASSSGTSGSYEQFF. CDR3 nucleotides: TGTGCCAGCAGTTCCGGGACTAGCGGGAGTTATGAGCAGTTCTTC.

The chain carries TRBV19 and TRBJ1-6, with no clear D. The V and J ends lost 0 bases and 8 bases respectively, with 8 bases between them. From germline, CDR1 is LNHDA and CDR2 SQIVND (reference sequence). The CDR3 totals 14 residues. CDR3 residues: CASSIDPQHSPLHF. DNA for the CDR3: TGTGCCAGTAGTATAGATCCCCAGCATTCACCCCTCCACTTT. The full variable domain, rest sourced from reference TRBV19 and TRBJ1-6, is DGGITQSPKYLFRKEGQNVTLSCEQNLNHDAMYWYRQDPGQGLRLIYYSQIVNDFQKGDIAEGYSVSREKKESFPLTVTSAQKNPTAFYLCASSIDPQHSPLHFGNGTRLTVT.

The gene calls are TRBV12-3 or TRBV12-4 and TRBJ2-7, with 15 positions matching TRBD2. CDR3 length equals 16 residues. The V gene end was trimmed by 6 bases and the J gene end by 2 bases; junction bases not matched to a gene: 5. Written as DNA, the CDR3 is TGTGCCAGCAGCCGACGGACTAGCGGGAGGGCCTACGAGCAGTACTTC. Amino acids: CASSRRTSGRAYEQYF.

The table lists this clonotype with a few counts. The genes are TRBV6-5 and TRBJ2-5; 9 positions agree with TRBD1. There are 15 residues in the CDR3. Germline CDR1 is MNHEY and CDR2 is SVGAGI. Trimming at V came to 5 bases and at J to 1 base, leaving 5 bases not matched to a gene. In nucleotides, the CDR3 is TGTGCCAGCAGTACTAACAGGGGGCGCCAAGAGACCCAGTACTTC. The encoded protein is CASSTNRGRQETQYF.

This sequence joins TRBV7-2 and TRBJ2-5; the D gene could be TRBD1 or TRBD2 (5 bases each). V lost 5 bases to trimming and J lost 6 bases, with 16 bases between them. The CDR3 has 14 amino acids. Germline CDR1 reads SGHTA; CDR2 reads FQGNSA. In nucleotides, the CDR3 is TGTGCCAGCAGCCTAGGGGCAGGGAGACAGACCCAGTACTTC. The encoded protein is CASSLGAGRQTQYF.

J is TRBJ1-5 and V is TRBV20-1; D remains ambiguous. Germline V gene lookup returns CDR1 DFQATT and CDR2 SNEGSKA (reference sequence). The CDR3 consists of 12 residues. The V end lost 1 base, the J end lost 4 bases, and 5 bases lay between the germline ends. The CDR3 loop is CSARAGNQPQHF. The CDR3 nucleotides are TGCAGTGCTAGAGCGGGGAATCAGCCCCAGCATTTT.

This chain joins TRBV19 and TRBJ1-2; no reliable D call. Germline assignment: CDR1 LNHDA and CDR2 SQIVND (reference sequence). The V and J ends lost 3 bases and 4 bases respectively, with 9 bases between them. CDR3 length: 13 amino acids. The CDR3 sequence is CASSIFRGYGYTF. The CDR3 nucleotides are TGTGCCAGTAGTATTTTCCGGGGCTATGGCTACACCTTC. The complete variable domain, with remaining parts taken from reference TRBV19 and TRBJ1-2, reads DGGITQSPKYLFRKEGQNVTLSCEQNLNHDAMYWYRQDPGQGLRLIYYSQIVNDFQKGDIAEGYSVSREKKESFPLTVTSAQKNPTAFYLCASSIFRGYGYTFGSGTRLTVV.

This clonotype was recorded a few times. This rearrangement joins TRBV7-8 to TRBJ2-2; 11 bases line up with TRBD2. Germline V gene data show CDR1 as SGHVS and CDR2 as FQNEAQ. Trimming took 4 bases from V and 3 from J; bases not matched to a gene: 13. CDR3 length: 19 amino acids. The CDR3 DNA follows: TGTGCCAGCAGCTCGATTAGTGGGGGACTAGCGGACTACACCGGGGAGCTGTTTTTT. Its translation is CASSSISGGLADYTGELFF.

The chain carries TRBV15 and TRBJ2-4; D may be TRBD2 (6 bases). CDR3 length: 14 residues. The V gene lost 1 base and the J gene lost 6 bases, with 10 bases spanning the gap. Germline assignment: CDR1 LNHNV and CDR2 YYDKDF (reference sequence). The CDR3 spells CATSRAREANIQYF. DNA of the CDR3: TGTGCCACCAGCAGAGCCAGGGAGGCAAACATTCAGTACTTC.

This chain connects TRBV4-1 to TRBJ1-1; TRBD1 matches 9 bases. Germline V gives CDR1 MGHRA, CDR2 YSYEKL. The J segment lost 3 bases and the V segment lost 3 bases, leaving 2 bases of the junction unmatched. The CDR3 loop spans 14 amino acids. CDR3 region: CASSQGQGHTEAFF. CDR3 nucleotides: TGCGCCAGCAGCCAGGGACAGGGACACACTGAAGCTTTCTTT.

The V call is TRBV19, the J call TRBJ2-5; 9 positions match TRBD2. Germline CDR1 and CDR2: LNHDA and SQIVND (reference sequence). The CDR3 spans 14 residues. After removal of 5 bases from V and 5 bases from J, the junction contained 6 bases not matched to a gene. CDR3 bases: TGTGCCAGTAGTGCCGGGACTAGCAGTGAGACCCAGTACTTC. Its translation: CASSAGTSSETQYF.

This clonotype has just one count. The V gene is TRBV7-9, the J gene TRBJ2-1; TRBD1 matches at 8 bases. The junction had 15 bases not matched to a gene; V was cut back by 5 bases and J by 6 bases. CDR1 SEHNR and CDR2 FQNEAQ come from the germline V gene (reference sequence). The CDR3 is 17 residues long. As DNA, the CDR3 is TGTGCCAGCAGCCTGCCAGGGGGCGCGGGACAACTCAATGAGCAGTTCTTC. It is translated as CASSLPGGAGQLNEQFF.

The genes are TRBV19 and TRBJ2-2, with 8 bases lining up with TRBD2. The CDR3 is made up of 15 amino acids. CDR1 is LNHDA and CDR2 is SQIVND in the germline V gene (reference sequence). V dropped 5 bases and J dropped 6; count of bases not matched to a gene: 8. DNA of the CDR3: TGTGCCAGTAGTCCGGGGGGACTAGAGTCCGGGGAGCTGTTTTTT. Protein: CASSPGGLESGELFF. The full variable domain, with the rest looked up from reference TRBV19 and TRBJ2-2, is DGGITQSPKYLFRKEGQNVTLSCEQNLNHDAMYWYRQDPGQGLRLIYYSQIVNDFQKGDIAEGYSVSREKKESFPLTVTSAQKNPTAFYLCASSPGGLESGELFFGEGSRLTVL.

The chain carries TRBV6-2 or TRBV6-3 and TRBJ1-1; 7 nucleotides align to TRBD1. Germline loops: CDR1 MNHEY, CDR2 SVGEGT. Trimming took 6 bases from V and 5 from J; bases not matched to a gene: 9. The CDR3 runs 14 residues. In DNA form, the CDR3 reads TGTGCCAGCAGCCCGACAGGGCGTCGTACTGAAGCTTTCTTT. Encoded protein: CASSPTGRRTEAFF.

This rearrangement joins TRBV20-1 to TRBJ2-5, with 7 bases lining up with TRBD1. Germline CDR1 reads DFQATT; CDR2 reads SNEGSKA (reference sequence). J lost 2 bases, V lost 0 bases, and 6 bases had no gene match. The CDR3 runs 15 residues. The CDR3 here is CSARDRGQSQETQYF. CDR3 DNA sequence: TGCAGTGCTAGAGATCGGGGACAGAGTCAAGAGACCCAGTACTTC.

The chain combines TRBV11-2 with TRBJ2-3; 8 bases line up with TRBD2. Germline assignment: CDR1 SGHAT and CDR2 FQNNGV. With V trimmed by 5 bases and J by 2 bases, 9 bases remained unmatched. The CDR3 sequence is 16 residues long. The CDR3 sequence: CASSLRVGLATDTQYF. The CDR3 DNA follows: TGTGCCAGCAGCCTCAGAGTCGGACTAGCCACAGATACGCAGTATTTT.

The V call is TRBV7-4, the J call TRBJ2-1, with TRBD1 matching 10 bases. Germline CDR1 reads SGHVT; CDR2 reads SQSDAQ. The CDR3 totals 17 residues. The ends lost 4 bases at V and 6 bases at J; junction bases unmatched: 12. DNA of the CDR3: TGTGCCAGCAGCTCCTGGCTCCGGGACAGGGGAACCAATGAGCAGTTCTTC. Translating gives CASSSWLRDRGTNEQFF.

This clonotype appeared a few times. CDR3 in DNA: TGTGCCAGCAGTGGTCCGGGACAGGGCCACTATGGCTACACCTTC. It yields the protein CASSGPGQGHYGYTF. The chain uses TRBV25-1 and TRBJ1-2; TRBD1 matches at 9 bases. The CDR3 loop spans 15 amino acids. The V gene's germline CDR1 is MGHDK and CDR2 SYGVNS. V was pared by 4 bases and J by 3 bases, with 6 bases of the junction left unmatched.

The genes are TRBV20-1 and TRBJ2-3; 9 nucleotides line up with TRBD2. Germline CDR1 reads DFQATT; CDR2 reads SNEGSKA (reference sequence). CDR3 length equals 16 residues. With 0 bases clipped from V and 5 bases from J, the junction kept 9 bases outside the gene matches. The CDR3 DNA is TGCAGTGCTAGAGACTTGACTAGCGGTTTAGGAGATACGCAGTATTTT. Its protein is CSARDLTSGLGDTQYF.